This entry lists 29 T cell receptor beta chains sequenced from one sample in a study of graft-versus-host responses after intestinal transplantation. Assay: immunoSEQ multiplex PCR; the TCRdb copy retains only in-frame clones and omits some. The sample has thousands of clones, around 72% seen once. Processing released intraepithelial and lamina propria lymphocytes from the graft tissue. Specimen: ileum tissue, collected about 250 days after intestinal transplant. The receptors originated from a human patient who received an intestinal transplant, so some T cells may come from the graft donor.

The V call is TRBV28, the J call TRBJ2-7, with unresolved D. V lost 1 base and J lost 3, with 7 bases in between. Germline CDR1 and CDR2: MDHEN and SYDVKM. The length of the CDR3 is 13 residues. The CDR3 nucleotides read TGTGCCAGCAGTTTATCGCCGAGCTACGAGCAGTACTTC. This translates into CASSLSPSYEQYF.

V is TRBV7-8 and J is TRBJ2-2, with 9 nucleotides matching TRBD1. V lost 2 bases, J lost 7 bases, and 8 bases stayed unmatched. The CDR3 contains 16 residues. Germline V gene lookup returns CDR1 SGHVS and CDR2 FQNEAQ. CDR3 coding DNA: TGTGCCAGCAGCTTACCCGACAGGGGGTGGCTCGGGGAGCTGTTTTTT. As protein: CASSLPDRGWLGELFF.

The V gene is TRBV6-1, the J gene TRBJ2-1; D is uncertain. The CDR3 has 11 amino acids. CDR1 and CDR2 (germline): MNHNS, SASEGT. V was cut by 8 bases and J by 11 bases, with 13 bases left in between. In DNA form, the CDR3 reads TGTGCCAGCTGGTCTACTGCCCAGCAGTTCTTC. Translating gives CASWSTAQQFF.

V is TRBV5-1 and J is TRBJ2-7; TRBD2 aligns across 9 bases. There are 15 residues in the CDR3. The germline V gene encodes CDR1 SGHRS and CDR2 YFSETQ. V shed 5 bases and J 6 bases; nucleotides not matched to a gene: 12. This chain's CDR3 is CASRALEEAGGEQYF. The CDR3 region has the DNA TGCGCCAGCAGAGCCCTTGAGGAAGCGGGAGGCGAGCAGTACTTC. Complete variable domain (other parts from reference TRBV5-1 and TRBJ2-7): KAGVTQTPRYLIKTRGQQVTLSCSPISGHRSVSWYQQTPGQGLQFLFEYFSETQRNKGNFPGRFSGRQFSNSRSEMNVSTLELGDSALYLCASRALEEAGGEQYFGPGTRLTVT.

V and J are TRBV5-6 and TRBJ2-7; weak D call: TRBD2 (5 bases). The V gene lost 0 bases and the J gene lost 2 bases, with 9 bases spanning the gap. The CDR3 loop spans 14 amino acids. Germline values: CDR1 SGHDT, CDR2 YYEEEE. The CDR3 here is CASSLGGGTYEQYF. DNA for the CDR3: TGTGCCAGCAGCTTGGGTGGAGGTACCTACGAGCAGTACTTC.

The chain recombines TRBV9 with TRBJ2-1; D is uncertain. Germline V gene data show CDR1 as SGDLS and CDR2 as YYNGEE. V lost 2 bases and J 3 bases, leaving 18 bases between the germline ends. The CDR3 runs 17 residues. For the CDR3, the DNA is TGTGCCAGCAGCGTCCGTCCTTTGGGCCAGGTCTACAATGAGCAGTTCTTC. It translates to CASSVRPLGQVYNEQFF.

This clone was seen a handful of times. The chain has TRBV6-5 and TRBJ1-5; 7 bases fit TRBD1. Trimming cost V 5 bases and J 2 bases; bases outside gene matches: 3. This CDR3 has 14 amino acids. Germline assignment: CDR1 MNHEY and CDR2 SVGAGI. In DNA form, the CDR3 reads TGTGCCAGCAGTGCCACAGGGGGCAATCAGCCCCAGCATTTT. Translated: CASSATGGNQPQHF.

On this clone: Within the sample, other DNA sequences also encode this same CDR3. The genes are TRBV6-1 and TRBJ1-2, with TRBD1 matching over 8 bases. CDR1 is MNHNS, CDR2 SASEGT, per germline. The CDR3 loop spans 14 amino acids. J lost 4 bases, V lost 0 bases, and 1 base had no gene match. DNA for the CDR3: TGTGCCAGCAGTGAAGCGGGGACAGGCTATGGCTACACCTTC. This encodes CASSEAGTGYGYTF.

This clone is judged medium-sized (0.01 to 0.1%). The V gene is TRBV10-1, the J gene TRBJ2-2; 7 bases are a match to TRBD1. With V trimmed by 4 bases and J by 1 base, 3 bases remained unmatched. Germline values: CDR1 WNHNN, CDR2 SYGVQD (reference sequence). The length of the CDR3 is 15 residues. CDR3 sequence (DNA): TGCGCCAGCAGTGCTTGGACAGGGAACACCGGGGAGCTGTTTTTT. Translation gives CASSAWTGNTGELFF.

This chain joins TRBV2 and TRBJ1-2; a possible D gene is TRBD1 (6 bases). This CDR3 contains 15 residues. Germline CDR1 reads SNHLY; CDR2 reads FYNNEI. The ends were cut back, 6 bases at V and 5 bases at J, with 19 bases in the middle. The CDR3 DNA follows: TGTGCCAGCAGGGAAACCTACCTAACAGGGTATGGCTACACCTTC. Translation gives CASRETYLTGYGYTF.

This chain's CDR3 is CASRSWIRGMDEAFF. CDR3 coding DNA: TGCGCCAGCAGGTCATGGATTAGGGGGATGGATGAAGCTTTCTTT. This chain links TRBV4-3 with TRBJ1-1; TRBD1 might be the D (6 bases). Germline V gene lookup returns CDR1 LGHNA and CDR2 YSLEER. The V end was cut by 6 bases, the J end by 7 bases, with 21 bases between. This CDR3 comprises 15 residues.

The chain carries TRBV13 and TRBJ2-1, with 14 positions matching TRBD2. Per germline, CDR1 PRHDT and CDR2 FYEKMQ (reference sequence). This CDR3 has 19 amino acids. After removal of 5 bases from V and 2 bases from J, the junction contained 11 bases not matched to a gene. The CDR3 protein is CASSRTGLAGGSTYNEQFF. The CDR3 nucleotides are TGTGCCAGCAGCCGGACCGGACTAGCGGGAGGATCAACCTACAATGAGCAGTTCTTC.

The V gene is TRBV11-1, the J gene TRBJ2-3; maybe TRBD2 (6 bases). Germline V gene sequence: CDR1 SGHAT, CDR2 FQDESV (reference sequence). The CDR3 totals 14 residues. V was cut by 5 bases and J by 1 base, with 10 bases left in between. Here the CDR3 DNA reads TGTGCCAGCAGCCAGACTAGGGGCACAGATACGCAGTATTTT. Translation gives CASSQTRGTDTQYF.

This chain joins TRBV4-3 and TRBJ1-4; D might be TRBD1 (6 bases). The CDR3 consists of 16 residues. Germline CDR1 and CDR2: LGHNA and YSLEER. Trimming cost V 0 bases and J 8 bases, with 16 bases left between them. CDR3 sequence (DNA): TGCGCCAGCAGCCAAGATCCCGACAGGTTTAGGGAAAAACTGTTTTTT. Amino acids: CASSQDPDRFREKLFF.

The chain has TRBV30 and TRBJ1-1, with D hard to call. The germline CDR1 and CDR2 sequences are GTSNPN and SVGIG (reference sequence). CDR3 length: 13 residues. Trimming pared 0 bases from V and 2 bases from J, leaving 7 bases between. CDR3 DNA: TGTGCCTGGAGTGTCTCAGATAACACTGAAGCTTTCTTT. Amino acid sequence: CAWSVSDNTEAFF. The whole variable domain, remainder taken from reference TRBV30 and TRBJ1-1, is SQTIHQWPATLVQPVGSPLSLECTVEGTSNPNLYWYRQAAGRGLQLLFYSVGIGQISSEVPQNLSASRPQDRQFILSSKKLLLSDSGFYLCAWSVSDNTEAFFGQGTRLTVV.

V usage is TRBV28 and J usage is TRBJ2-1; 11 bases line up with TRBD2. The germline V gene encodes CDR1 MDHEN and CDR2 SYDVKM. This CDR3 region has 16 residues. V lost 4 bases, J lost 3 bases, and 5 bases stayed unmatched. In DNA, the CDR3 is TGTGCCAGCAGTTCCTCTAGCGGGAGGCTCTACAATGAGCAGTTCTTC. Its protein product is CASSSSSGRLYNEQFF. The full variable domain, in which reference TRBV28 and TRBJ2-1 provide the parts outside the CDR3, is DVKVTQSSRYLVKRTGEKVFLECVQDMDHENMFWYRQDPGLGLRLIYFSYDVKMKEKGDIPEGYSVSREKKERFSLILESASTNQTSMYLCASSSSSGRLYNEQFFGPGTRLTVL.

The sample holds one count of this clone. This chain uses TRBV7-3 with TRBJ1-5; possible D gene TRBD1, 5 bases. CDR1 is SGHTA and CDR2 is FQGTGA in the germline V gene. V gave up 5 bases and J gave up 2 bases, with 19 bases separating them. This CDR3 has 17 amino acids. For the CDR3, the DNA is TGTGCCAGCAGCCGCGACGCCCCAGGGATCGGCAATCAGCCCCAGCATTTT. It yields the protein CASSRDAPGIGNQPQHF. Full variable domain (missing parts from reference TRBV7-3 and TRBJ1-5): GAGVSQTPSNKVTEKGKYVELRCDPISGHTALYWYRQSLGQGPEFLIYFQGTGAADDSGLPNDRFFAVRPEGSVSTLKIQRTERGDSAVYLCASSRDAPGIGNQPQHFGDGTRLSIL.

The CDR3 spells CASSFGTDNEKLFF. Here the CDR3 DNA reads TGTGCCAGCAGCTTTGGCACAGATAATGAAAAACTGTTTTTT. This sequence joins TRBV5-6 and TRBJ1-4; D unclear. The CDR3 consists of 14 residues. V lost 2 bases and J 4 bases, leaving 9 bases between the germline ends. The germline gives CDR1 SGHDT, CDR2 YYEEEE.

The chain couples TRBV6-1 to TRBJ2-7, with D possibly TRBD2 on 5 matching bases. Deletions cut 6 bases from V and 3 bases from J, with 9 bases between. The germline V gene encodes CDR1 MNHNS and CDR2 SASEGT. This CDR3 has 12 residues. In DNA, the CDR3 is TGTGCCAGCAGCCCTACTAGCTACGAGCAGTACTTC. Amino acids: CASSPTSYEQYF.

The rearrangement links TRBV7-2 to TRBJ2-2, with 10 positions matching TRBD1. The ends lost 1 base at V and 6 bases at J; junction bases unmatched: 8. The germline V gene encodes CDR1 SGHTA and CDR2 FQGNSA. The CDR3 sequence is 17 residues long. CDR3 sequence (DNA): TGTGCCAGCAGCTTAGGACAGGGGGCCGTGTGGTCCGGGGAGCTGTTTTTT. It translates to CASSLGQGAVWSGELFF.

The chain joins TRBV7-2 to TRBJ1-1; weak D call: TRBD1 (6 bases). Germline CDR1 is SGHTA and CDR2 is FQGNSA. Trimming stripped 3 bases from V and 5 bases from J, with 13 bases between. The CDR3 spans 14 residues. The CDR3 coding sequence is TGTGCCAGCAGCTTGCAGGGGCATGGGACTGAAGCTTTCTTT. Its translation is CASSLQGHGTEAFF.

This clone was counted a few times. This chain links TRBV15 with TRBJ2-1; weak D call: TRBD1 (8 bases). The CDR3 is made up of 15 amino acids. The germline V and J ends were trimmed by 6 bases and 4 bases, with 16 bases remaining between them. Germline V gene lookup returns CDR1 LNHNV and CDR2 YYDKDF (reference sequence). CDR3 DNA: TGTGCCACCAGTCAAGACAGGGGAGGGTACAATGAGCAGTTCTTC. Its translation: CATSQDRGGYNEQFF.

This clone was seen a few times. This chain connects TRBV18 to TRBJ1-1, with 8 bases matching TRBD1. The V gene end was trimmed by 2 bases and the J gene end by 11 bases; junction bases not matched to a gene: 13. Germline V CDR1 and CDR2: KGHSH, LQKENI. This CDR3 has 15 amino acids. The CDR3 sequence: CASSPTGQGAIGAFF. The CDR3 DNA sequence: TGTGCCAGCTCACCAACGGGTCAGGGGGCGATCGGGGCTTTCTTT. The whole variable domain, remainder taken from reference TRBV18 and TRBJ1-1, is NAGVMQNPRHLVRRRGQEARLRCSPMKGHSHVYWYRQLPEEGLKFMVYLQKENIIDESGMPKERFSAEFPKEGPSILRIQQVVRGDSAAYFCASSPTGQGAIGAFFGQGTRLTVV.

The gene calls are TRBV6-5 and TRBJ2-7; possible D gene TRBD2, 5 bases. The CDR3 totals 13 residues. With 3 bases removed from V and 2 bases from J, the gap between germline ends came to 8 bases. Germline V gene data show CDR1 as MNHEY and CDR2 as SVGAGI. This CDR3 reads CASSYEGTYEQYF. CDR3 nucleotides: TGTGCCAGCAGTTATGAGGGAACCTACGAGCAGTACTTC.

This clone was counted a few times. V is TRBV2 and J is TRBJ1-4; 9 positions match TRBD1. Per germline, CDR1 SNHLY and CDR2 FYNNEI. The CDR3 covers 16 residues. J lost 8 bases, V lost 3 bases, and 10 bases had no gene match. The CDR3 nucleotides read TGTGCCAGCAGTGATTGGGACAGGGTTTTAGGGGAAAAACTGTTTTTT. It is translated as CASSDWDRVLGEKLFF.

This clone was seen more than once but under ten times. The chain is built from TRBV7-9 and TRBJ1-4; TRBD1 aligns across 7 bases. V shed 4 bases, J shed 8 bases, and the junction held 10 bases outside the gene matches. Germline assignment: CDR1 SEHNR and CDR2 FQNEAQ (reference sequence). The CDR3 runs to 15 residues. The CDR3 region has the DNA TGTGCCAGCAGCTGGACAGGATTCTCTCAAGAAAAACTGTTTTTT. Its translation: CASSWTGFSQEKLFF. The variable domain in full, completed from reference TRBV7-9 and TRBJ1-4, reads DTGVSQNPRHKITKRGQNVTFRCDPISEHNRLYWYRQTLGQGPEFLTYFQNEAQLEKSRLLSDRFSAERPKGSFSTLEIQRTEQGDSAMYLCASSWTGFSQEKLFFGSGTQLSVL.

Sample share makes this clone medium-sized. The chain combines TRBV10-1 with TRBJ1-2; 7 positions match TRBD1. Germline lookup yields CDR1 WNHNN and CDR2 SYGVQD (reference sequence). The CDR3 contains 12 residues. With V trimmed by 7 bases and J by 8 bases, 7 bases remained unmatched. The CDR3 sequence is CASKPGQRGYTF. CDR3 DNA sequence: TGCGCCAGCAAGCCGGGACAGCGGGGCTACACCTTC.

The V gene is TRBV28, the J gene TRBJ2-7; 7 bases fit TRBD2. V lost 7 bases and J lost 4; bases outside the gene matches: 22. The CDR3 is 18 amino acids. The germline gives CDR1 MDHEN, CDR2 SYDVKM. The CDR3 protein is CASNSPAWASGIGYEQYF. The CDR3 region has the DNA TGTGCCAGCAACTCCCCGGCCTGGGCTAGCGGAATAGGGTACGAGCAGTACTTC. The full variable domain, in which reference TRBV28 and TRBJ2-7 provide the parts outside the CDR3, is DVKVTQSSRYLVKRTGEKVFLECVQDMDHENMFWYRQDPGLGLRLIYFSYDVKMKEKGDIPEGYSVSREKKERFSLILESASTNQTSMYLCASNSPAWASGIGYEQYFGPGTRLTVT.

This clone was recorded a few times. The chain carries TRBV30 and TRBJ1-6; D uncertain. V gave up 5 bases and J gave up 10 bases, with 18 bases separating them. CDR1 GTSNPN and CDR2 SVGIG come from the germline V gene (reference sequence). This CDR3 is 14 amino acids long. The chain's CDR3 is CAWVSGIPLSPLHF. The CDR3 DNA follows: TGTGCCTGGGTTTCCGGGATCCCATTATCACCCCTCCACTTT. Drawing the rest from reference TRBV30 and TRBJ1-6, the complete variable domain is SQTIHQWPATLVQPVGSPLSLECTVEGTSNPNLYWYRQAAGRGLQLLFYSVGIGQISSEVPQNLSASRPQDRQFILSSKKLLLSDSGFYLCAWVSGIPLSPLHFGNGTRLTVT.